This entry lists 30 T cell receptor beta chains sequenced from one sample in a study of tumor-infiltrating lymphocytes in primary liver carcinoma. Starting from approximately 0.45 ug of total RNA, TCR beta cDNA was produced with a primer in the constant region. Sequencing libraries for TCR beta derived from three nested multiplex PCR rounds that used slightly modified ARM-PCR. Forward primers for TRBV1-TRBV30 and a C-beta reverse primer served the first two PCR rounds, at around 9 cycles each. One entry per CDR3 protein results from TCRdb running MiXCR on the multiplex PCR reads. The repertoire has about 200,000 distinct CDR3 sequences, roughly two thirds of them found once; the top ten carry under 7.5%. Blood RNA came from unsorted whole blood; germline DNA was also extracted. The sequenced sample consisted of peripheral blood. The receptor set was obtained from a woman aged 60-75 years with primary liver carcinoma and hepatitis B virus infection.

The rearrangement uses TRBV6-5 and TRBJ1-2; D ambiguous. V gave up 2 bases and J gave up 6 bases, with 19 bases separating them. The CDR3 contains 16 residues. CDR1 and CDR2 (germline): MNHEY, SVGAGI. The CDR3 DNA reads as TGTGCCAGCAGTTACGACGGGTCCTTTCCATCGGATGGCTACACCTTC. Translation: CASSYDGSFPSDGYTF.

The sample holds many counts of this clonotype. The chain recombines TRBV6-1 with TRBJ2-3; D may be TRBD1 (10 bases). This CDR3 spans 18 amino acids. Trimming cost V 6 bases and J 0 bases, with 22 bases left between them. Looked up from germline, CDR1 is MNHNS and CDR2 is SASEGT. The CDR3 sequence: CASRPGQGLAGSTDTQYF. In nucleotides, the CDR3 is TGTGCCAGCAGGCCGGGACAGGGGCTAGCGGGGAGCACAGATACGCAGTATTTT.

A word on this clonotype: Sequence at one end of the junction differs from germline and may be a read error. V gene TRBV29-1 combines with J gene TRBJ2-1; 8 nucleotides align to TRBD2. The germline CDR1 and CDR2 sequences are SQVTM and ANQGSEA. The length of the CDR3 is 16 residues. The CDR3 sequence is CSVDTSGSMAFHELFF. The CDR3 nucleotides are TGTAGCGTTGATACGAGCGGGAGTATGGCATTCCATGAGCTGTTCTTC.

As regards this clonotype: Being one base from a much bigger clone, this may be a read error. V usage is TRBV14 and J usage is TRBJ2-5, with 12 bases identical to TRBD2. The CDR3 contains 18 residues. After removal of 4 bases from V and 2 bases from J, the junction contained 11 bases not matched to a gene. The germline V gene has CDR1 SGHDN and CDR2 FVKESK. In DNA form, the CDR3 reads TGTGCCAGCAGCCCAAAGTTAGGGACTAGCGGGCAACAAGAGACCCAGTACTTC. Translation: CASSPKLGTSGQQETQYF.

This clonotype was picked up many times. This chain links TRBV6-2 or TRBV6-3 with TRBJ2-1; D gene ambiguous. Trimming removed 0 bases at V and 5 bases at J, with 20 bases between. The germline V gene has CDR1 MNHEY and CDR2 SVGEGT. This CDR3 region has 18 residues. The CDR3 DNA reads TGTGCCAGCAGTTACTCGATTCTAAGGGCTACAAGCAACAATGAGCAGTTCTTC. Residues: CASSYSILRATSNNEQFF.

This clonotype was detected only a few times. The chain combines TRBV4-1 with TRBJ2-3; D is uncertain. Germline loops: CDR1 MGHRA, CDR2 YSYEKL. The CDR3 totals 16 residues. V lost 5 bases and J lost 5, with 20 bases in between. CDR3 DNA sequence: TGCGCCAGCAGCACTGGCCTTGACTCTCTTCTAGATACGCAGTATTTT. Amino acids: CASSTGLDSLLDTQYF.

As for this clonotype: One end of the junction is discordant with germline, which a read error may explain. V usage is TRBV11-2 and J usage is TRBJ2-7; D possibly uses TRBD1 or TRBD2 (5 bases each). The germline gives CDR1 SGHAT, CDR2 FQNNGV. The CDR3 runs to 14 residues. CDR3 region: CTSSLAGGMDEQYF. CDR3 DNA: TGTACCAGCAGCTTAGCTGGGGGAATGGATGAGCAGTACTTC. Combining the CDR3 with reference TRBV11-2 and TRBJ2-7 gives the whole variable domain EAGVAQSPRYKIIEKRQSVAFWCNPISGHATLYWYQQILGQGPKLLIQFQNNGVVDDSQLPKDRFSAERLKGVDSTLKIQPAKLEDSAVYLCTSSLAGGMDEQYFGPGTRLTVT.

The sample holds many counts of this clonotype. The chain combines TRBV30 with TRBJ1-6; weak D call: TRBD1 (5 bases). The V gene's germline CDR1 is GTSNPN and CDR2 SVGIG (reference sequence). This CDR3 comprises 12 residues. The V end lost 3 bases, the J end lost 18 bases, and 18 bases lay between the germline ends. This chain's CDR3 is CAWSSDRAPTHF. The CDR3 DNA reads TGTGCCTGGAGCTCTGACAGAGCTCCTACCCACTTT. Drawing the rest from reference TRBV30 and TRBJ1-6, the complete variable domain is SQTIHQWPATLVQPVGSPLSLECTVEGTSNPNLYWYRQAAGRGLQLLFYSVGIGQISSEVPQNLSASRPQDRQFILSSKKLLLSDSGFYLCAWSSDRAPTHFGNGTRLTVT.

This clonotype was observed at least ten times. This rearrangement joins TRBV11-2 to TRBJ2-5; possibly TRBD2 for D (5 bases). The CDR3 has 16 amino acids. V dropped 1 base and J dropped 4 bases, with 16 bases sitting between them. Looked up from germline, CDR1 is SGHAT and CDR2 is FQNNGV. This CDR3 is CASSLGFSPSGETQYF. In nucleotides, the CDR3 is TGTGCCAGCAGCTTAGGATTTTCACCCAGCGGAGAGACCCAGTACTTC.

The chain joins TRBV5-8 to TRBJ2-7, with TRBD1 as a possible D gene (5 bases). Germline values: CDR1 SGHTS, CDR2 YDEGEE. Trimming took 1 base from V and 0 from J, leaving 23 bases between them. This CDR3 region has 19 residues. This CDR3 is CASSLSGLAGFPSSYEQYF. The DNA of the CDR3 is TGTGCCAGCAGCTTGTCCGGCTTGGCAGGGTTTCCGAGCTCCTACGAGCAGTACTTC.

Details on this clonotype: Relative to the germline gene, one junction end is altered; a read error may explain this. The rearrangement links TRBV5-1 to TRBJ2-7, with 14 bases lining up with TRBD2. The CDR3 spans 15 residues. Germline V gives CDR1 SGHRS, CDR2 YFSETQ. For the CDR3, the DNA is TGCGCCAGCAGCCCGGGACTAGCGGGAGTAGACGACCAGTACTTC. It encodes CASSPGLAGVDDQYF.

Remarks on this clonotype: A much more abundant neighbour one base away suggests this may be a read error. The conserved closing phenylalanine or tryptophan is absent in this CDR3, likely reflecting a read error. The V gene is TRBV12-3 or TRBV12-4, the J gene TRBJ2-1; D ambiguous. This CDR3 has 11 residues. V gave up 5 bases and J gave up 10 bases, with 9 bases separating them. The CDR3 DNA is TGTGCCAGCAGTGTGGGTGGCGAGCAGTTCATC. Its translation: CASSVGGEQFI.

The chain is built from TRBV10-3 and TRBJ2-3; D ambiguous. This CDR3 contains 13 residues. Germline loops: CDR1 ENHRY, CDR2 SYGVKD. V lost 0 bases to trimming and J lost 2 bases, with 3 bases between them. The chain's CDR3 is CAISESTTDTQYF. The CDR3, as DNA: TGTGCCATCAGTGAGTCGACCACAGATACGCAGTATTTT.

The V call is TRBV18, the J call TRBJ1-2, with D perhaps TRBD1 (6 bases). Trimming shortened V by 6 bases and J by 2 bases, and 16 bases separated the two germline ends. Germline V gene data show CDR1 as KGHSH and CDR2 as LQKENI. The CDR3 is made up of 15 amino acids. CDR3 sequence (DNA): TGTGCCAGCTCCCCCTCGGTGGGGGCCAACTATGGCTACACCTTC. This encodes CASSPSVGANYGYTF. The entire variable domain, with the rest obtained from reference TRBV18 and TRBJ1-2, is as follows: NAGVMQNPRHLVRRRGQEARLRCSPMKGHSHVYWYRQLPEEGLKFMVYLQKENIIDESGMPKERFSAEFPKEGPSILRIQQVVRGDSAAYFCASSPSVGANYGYTFGSGTRLTVV.

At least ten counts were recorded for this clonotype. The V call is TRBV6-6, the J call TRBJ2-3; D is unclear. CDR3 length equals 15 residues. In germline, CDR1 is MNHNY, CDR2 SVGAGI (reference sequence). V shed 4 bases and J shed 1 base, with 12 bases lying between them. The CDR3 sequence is CASSFPSDGTDTQYF. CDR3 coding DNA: TGTGCCAGCAGTTTCCCATCGGACGGCACAGATACGCAGTATTTT.

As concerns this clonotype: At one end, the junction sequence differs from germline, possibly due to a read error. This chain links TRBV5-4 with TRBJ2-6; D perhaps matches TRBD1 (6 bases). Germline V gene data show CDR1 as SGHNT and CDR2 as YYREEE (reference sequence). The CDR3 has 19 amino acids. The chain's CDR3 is CAGSPNPTGKSSGANVLTF. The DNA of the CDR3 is TGTGCCGGCAGCCCTAATCCGACAGGAAAGAGCTCTGGGGCCAACGTCCTGACTTTC.

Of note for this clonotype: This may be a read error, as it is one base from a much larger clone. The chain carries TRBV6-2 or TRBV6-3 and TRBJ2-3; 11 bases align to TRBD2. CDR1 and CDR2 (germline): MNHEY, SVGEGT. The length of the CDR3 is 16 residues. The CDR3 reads CAGSYPSGRPGDTQYF. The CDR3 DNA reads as TGTGCCGGCAGTTACCCTAGCGGGAGGCCCGGAGATACGCAGTATTTT.

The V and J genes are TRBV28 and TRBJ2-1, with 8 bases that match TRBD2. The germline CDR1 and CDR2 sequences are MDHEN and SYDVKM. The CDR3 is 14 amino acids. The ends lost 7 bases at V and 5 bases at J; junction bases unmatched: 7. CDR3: CASTTSGTHNEQFF. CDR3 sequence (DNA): TGTGCCAGCACAACTAGCGGTACCCACAATGAGCAGTTCTTC.

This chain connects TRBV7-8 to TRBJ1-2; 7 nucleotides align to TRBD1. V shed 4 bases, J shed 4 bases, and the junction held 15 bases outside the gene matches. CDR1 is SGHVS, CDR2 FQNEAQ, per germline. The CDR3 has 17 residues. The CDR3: CASSSTGTGVRGYGYTF. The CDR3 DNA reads TGTGCCAGCAGCTCGACCGGAACAGGGGTCCGTGGCTATGGCTACACCTTC.

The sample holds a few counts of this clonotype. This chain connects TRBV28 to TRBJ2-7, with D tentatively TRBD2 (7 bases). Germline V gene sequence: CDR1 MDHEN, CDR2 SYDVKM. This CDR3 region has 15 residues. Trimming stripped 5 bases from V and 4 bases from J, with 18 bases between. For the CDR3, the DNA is TGTGCCAGCAGTCCCGCGGGGGCCGTTAAATACGAGCAGTACTTC. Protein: CASSPAGAVKYEQYF.

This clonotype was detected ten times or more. The CDR3 DNA reads TGTGCCAGCAGCTTATTTCCGGGTTACGAGCAGTACTTC. Translating gives CASSLFPGYEQYF. The chain has TRBV7-8 and TRBJ2-7; D unclear. CDR1 is SGHVS and CDR2 is FQNEAQ in the germline V gene. With 2 bases removed from V and 4 bases from J, the gap between germline ends came to 9 bases. There are 13 residues in the CDR3.

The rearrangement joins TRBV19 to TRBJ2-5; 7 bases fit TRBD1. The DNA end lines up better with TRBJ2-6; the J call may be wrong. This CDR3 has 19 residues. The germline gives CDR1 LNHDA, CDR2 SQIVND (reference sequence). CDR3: CASSTETGVKWFGANVLTF. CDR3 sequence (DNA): TGTGCCAGTAGTACCGAAACAGGGGTTAAGTGGTTTGGGGCCAACGTCCTGACTTTC.

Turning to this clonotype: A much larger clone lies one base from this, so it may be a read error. The CDR3 loop reads CASSATWGNRNEQCF. CDR3 sequence (DNA): TGTGCCAGCAGCGCCACGTGGGGGAACAGGAACGAGCAGTGCTTC. This rearrangement joins TRBV12-3 or TRBV12-4 to TRBJ2-7; D may be TRBD1 or TRBD2 (5 bases each). The CDR3 is 15 residues long.

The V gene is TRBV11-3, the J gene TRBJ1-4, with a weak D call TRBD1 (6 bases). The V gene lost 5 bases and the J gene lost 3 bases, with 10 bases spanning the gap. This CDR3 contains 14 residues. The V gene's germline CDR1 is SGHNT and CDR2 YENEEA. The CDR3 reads CASSLRGANEKLFF. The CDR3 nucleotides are TGTGCCAGCAGCCTTAGGGGGGCTAATGAAAAACTGTTTTTT. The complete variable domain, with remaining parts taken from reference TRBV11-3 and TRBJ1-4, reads EAGVVQSPRYKIIEKKQPVAFWCNPISGHNTLYWYLQNLGQGPELLIRYENEEAVDDSQLPKDRFSAERLKGVDSTLKIQPAELGDSAVYLCASSLRGANEKLFFGSGTQLSVL.

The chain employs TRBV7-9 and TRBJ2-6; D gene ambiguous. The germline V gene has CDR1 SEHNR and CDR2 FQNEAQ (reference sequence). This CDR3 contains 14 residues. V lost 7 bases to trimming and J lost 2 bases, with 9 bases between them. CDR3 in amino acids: CASTPRAGANVLTF. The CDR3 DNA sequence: TGTGCCAGCACTCCGAGAGCTGGGGCCAACGTCCTGACTTTC.

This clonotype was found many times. The CDR3 sequence is CASSLRVGAQPQHF. The CDR3 DNA is TGTGCCAGCAGCTTAAGGGTAGGGGCTCAGCCCCAGCATTTT. The chain recombines TRBV7-8 with TRBJ1-5; D possibly corresponds to TRBD1 (5 bases). Germline CDR1 reads SGHVS; CDR2 reads FQNEAQ. This CDR3 has 14 residues. Trimming pared 2 bases from V and 6 bases from J, leaving 11 bases between.

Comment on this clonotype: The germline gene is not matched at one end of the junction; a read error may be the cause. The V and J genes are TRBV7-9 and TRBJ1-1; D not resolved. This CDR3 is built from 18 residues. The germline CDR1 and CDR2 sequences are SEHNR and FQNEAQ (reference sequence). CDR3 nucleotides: TGTCCCAGCAGCCGCGCGCGGCGAAGGGAAACGTCGAACACTGAAGCTTTCTTT. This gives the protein CPSSRARRRETSNTEAFF.

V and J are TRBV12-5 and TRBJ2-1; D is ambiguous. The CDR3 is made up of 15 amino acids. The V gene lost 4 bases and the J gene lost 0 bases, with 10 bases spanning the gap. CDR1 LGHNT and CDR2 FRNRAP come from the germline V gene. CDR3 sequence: CASGSVQVSYNEQFF. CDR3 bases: TGTGCTAGTGGTTCGGTGCAGGTCTCCTACAATGAGCAGTTCTTC.

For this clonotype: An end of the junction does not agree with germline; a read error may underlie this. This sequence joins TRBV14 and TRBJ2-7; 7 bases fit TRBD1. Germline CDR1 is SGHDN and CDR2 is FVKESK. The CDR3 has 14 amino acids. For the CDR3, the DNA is TGTGCCAGCCGACCGGGACAGAACTTCTACGAACAGTACTTC. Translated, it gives CASRPGQNFYEQYF.

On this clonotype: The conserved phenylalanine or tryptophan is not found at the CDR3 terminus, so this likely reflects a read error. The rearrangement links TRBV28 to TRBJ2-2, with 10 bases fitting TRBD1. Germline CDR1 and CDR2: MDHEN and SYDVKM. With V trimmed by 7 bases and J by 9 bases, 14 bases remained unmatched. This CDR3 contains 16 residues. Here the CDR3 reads CASKSPGQGIPRELFS. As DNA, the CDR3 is TGTGCCAGCAAATCTCCGGGACAGGGGATCCCCAGGGAGCTGTTTTCT.